This T cell receptor beta chain was captured by sequencing in a study of cytomegalovirus exposure and HLA in healthy donors (dated by TCRdb to the late 2010s). About the full investigation: According to an earlier analysis of 587 of the donors, some 180 million T cells yielded over 90 million unique TCR beta sequences and 276 Gb of sequence data. An early release covering approximately 600 HLA-typed donors comprised about 300 gigabases of sequencing data and 65 million to 100 million unique TCR sequences. The genetic ancestry cluster associated with self-reported Caucasian donors included 81% of the 398 genotyped donors. The study was designed to test whether signatures of past pathogen exposure could be identified by cataloging public T cell receptors. The study profiled the T cell repertoires of under 850 subjects by immunosequencing and related them to cytomegalovirus serostatus. Along with the approximately 670-subject first cohort, a separate validation cohort of more than 90 different subjects was used. The study combined high-throughput TCR immunosequencing, statistical association of individual TCRs with disease status, and machine learning to predict cytomegalovirus infection status. To study patterns of TCR occurrence, a later analysis re-analyzed previously published TCR beta repertoires from 600 to 750 donors and added high-resolution HLA genotyping. In the later analysis, no new phenotypic data were used to find candidate immune exposures; instead, reliance was placed on TCR beta sequences and their occurrence across donors. To decide whether each TCR beta V gene segment behaved as functional or pseudogenic, an earlier analysis of approximately 620 of the donors relied on high-throughput TCR beta sequencing. Donor age, sex, ethnicity and CMV serostatus were collected together with the repertoire data. A later genetic analysis took genome-wide SNP genotypes for 398 of the 666 donors and used that subset as a discovery cohort. Every discovery cohort repertoire had been produced on one sequencing platform. HLA typing included class I and class II loci at four-digit resolution. The number of donors typed differed by locus, with about 629-640 for A, B, C, DRB1 and DQB1, approximately 500 for DQA1, 600 to 610 for DPA1, and over 400 for DPB1. Because of strong linkage in the cohort, roughly five DR-DQ haplotypes were treated as single units for association and clustering. Among about 410 genotyped donors of the cohort, an average of approximately 200,000 unique TCR beta nucleotide sequences was sequenced per donor, of which roughly 17% were non-productive.

Details on this clone: Its cognate antigen has yet to be identified. The sample holds no much larger clone one base away, and base qualities are not on file.

The library relied on the immunoSEQ multiplex PCR assay. A mixture of 60 forward primers for TCR Vbeta segments and 13 reverse primers for TCR Jbeta segments was used in the multiplex PCR. Amplification of the CDR3 region of rearranged TCR beta genes was performed with a multiplex PCR assay on genomic DNA. On the Illumina HiSeq System, the amplified TCR beta libraries were sequenced as 87-base-pair reads. The original pipeline was this. A later analysis tallied 75 million to 85 million unique TCR beta chains across the 610 or so repertoires, and about 12 million of those chains were shared by two or more donors. Raw reads were error-corrected and collapsed into unique sequences with a nearest-neighbor algorithm that merged closely related sequences to remove PCR and sequencing errors. Alignment of CDR3 sequences to IMGT reference sequences was used to assign V, D and J gene segments. For a sequence to be retained, at least a six-nucleotide match to both a V gene segment and a J gene segment was required. Rearrangements were classified as productive when the CDR3 lacked stop codons and remained in frame with V and J, and all other rearrangements were classified as non-productive. CDR3 was defined according to IMGT convention as the region running from the second conserved V-encoded cysteine to the conserved J-encoded phenylalanine. The earlier analysis of 587 of the donors excluded sequences that lacked an unambiguous match to a single V gene segment. In an earlier analysis of some 590 of the donors, a V segment was called functional when productive rearrangements were above 56.7%, and segregating when the standard deviation between donors exceeded 5%. To diagnose cytomegalovirus status from the catalog of TCR beta chain sequences, a statistical classification framework was built. A later analysis assigned V and J genes by comparing TCR nucleotide sequences with IMGT/GENE-DB human TR gene sequences. The TCRdist pipeline was used in a later analysis to assign CDR3 sequences and most-parsimonious VDJ recombination scenarios. A later analysis defined each TCR beta chain by its CDR3 amino acid sequence plus V-gene family, and excluded reads lacking a unique V-gene family. In a later analysis, fewer than 600 highly shared, low-generation-probability nucleotide sequences were removed to address suspected cross-contamination and a sequencing artifact. In a later analysis, a clonal expansion index for each public chain was calculated from normalized within-repertoire ranks of inferred template counts. In a later analysis, generation probabilities were computed using a VDJ recombination model fitted to out-of-frame rearrangements, and the results were checked against IGoR. Hypergeometric tests were used in a later analysis to score TCR-TCR, TCR-HLA and TCR-CMV co-occurrence, with a repertoire-size bias correction applied to the TCR pairs. A later analysis estimated false discovery rates by permuting HLA or CMV assignments 20 times. A later analysis grouped co-occurring TCRs with DBSCAN, adding TCRdist sequence similarity when clustering within HLA-allele-positive subsets. Repertoires with fewer than 30,000 or more than 120,000 public chains, plus five repertoires with anomalous nucleotide sharing, were excluded from co-occurrence clustering. TCRdb provides this immuneACCESS table in a form limited to in-frame rearrangements. Some clones are lacking; in checked studies, under half of them reflect an unresolved V gene, and why the rest are absent is not known. The DNA gave D and trimming, while V, J and clone size come from that table. The sample includes some 98,000 clones, with approximately 80% observed a single time. 3% to 4% of the sample belongs to the ten largest clones.

The CDR3 measures 16 amino acids from cysteine to phenylalanine. CDR3 DNA only is kept here, 48 bases in frame from base 1. V lost 3 bases and J lost 0 bases, and the count of bases not matched to a germline gene is 6. CDR1 and CDR2 were assigned from the germline V gene as SGHDT and YYEEEE. Overall study outcomes, separate from this receptor: A later analysis found that HLA-associated TCR beta chains were more clonally expanded and had lower generation probabilities than equally common non-associated chains. Correlated functional status among segregating V segments might reflect linkage disequilibrium, but an unknown experimental factor could not be ruled out. In a later analysis, several top co-occurrence clusters were reported to appear linked to parvovirus B19, influenza, CMV and Epstein-Barr virus. Because the 87-base-pair reads could not distinguish some IMGT-functional V segments, including TRBV6-2 and TRBV6-3, those segments were excluded. Across donors, most TCR sequences were observed very rarely, whereas some public TCRs were present in many individuals. A further reported finding was that TCR beta sequences accurately predicted the HLA-A and HLA-B alleles for most subjects in the first cohort. The authors suggested that the approach could potentially be generalized to other disease states and immunological phenotypes. Because HLA typing was missing for some donors at each locus, association tests included only the typed subset. A total of 150 or so TCR beta chains were listed by the study as associated with cytomegalovirus. In vitro tests confirmed that a few of the cytomegalovirus-associated TCR beta chains recognize cytomegalovirus antigens. In this cohort, only TCR beta chains were sequenced, and detectable features were limited by the absence of alpha or paired-chain data. The sequencing pipeline was judged likely to have produced a cluster of highly shared sequence variants as a technical artifact. In a later analysis, most CMV-associated TCR beta chains were found to appear HLA-restricted, with HLA associations seemingly driven largely by CMV exposure. Presence/absence analyses assumed roughly uniform sequencing depth across donors, an assumption that may not hold. In a later genetic analysis, a missense DCLRE1C variant was associated with V-gene and J-gene trimming of TCR beta chains, and the association was replicated in an independent cohort. Specific HLA alleles were associated with roughly 16,000 TCR beta sequences at a false discovery rate of 0.05 in a later analysis. When HLA alleles, especially DR and DQ, strongly co-occurred, attributing TCR associations to individual alleles was difficult. In both the original and validation cohorts, the classifier was reported to diagnose cytomegalovirus status with high specificity and sensitivity. According to a later genetic analysis, donors in an Asian-associated ancestry cluster had fewer N-insertions in productive TCRs than the approximately 700-donor mean. The earlier analysis of some 560 of the donors excluded some 15 rarely observed V segments, including chromosome 9 orphons, because counts were too low. A later analysis found that TCR association rates varied across HLA loci, with DRB1 alleles showing the most associated TCRs and HLA-C alleles the fewest. Broadly in line with IMGT annotations, most TCR beta V segments showed up in productive rearrangements about 87% or about 30% of the time in an earlier analysis of 587 of the donors. Immune exposure information for the cohort was limited to CMV serostatus.

The cohort was made up of about 610 healthy bone marrow donors. At the time of sampling, every cohort member was nominally healthy, though immune exposures that went unrecorded were likely present. The donor tested CMV seropositive, placing the donor among the roughly 300 seropositive members of the cohort. Each donor provided a peripheral blood sample, and peripheral blood mononuclear cells were used for TCR beta sequencing. The Qiagen DNeasy Blood Extraction Kit was used to extract genomic DNA from the blood cell samples. Recombination linked TRBV5-6 to TRBJ1-3, with 7 bases in between that match TRBD1. Sequencing was carried out using PBMCs. The sequence was obtained from a female donor in good health and CMV-seropositive. The nucleotide sequence reads as follows: TGTGCCAGCAGCTCGGGACAGAGACTCTCTGGAAACACCATATATTTT. It is translated as CASSSGQRLSGNTIYF. The entire variable domain, with the stretches around the CDR3 drawn from the reference TRBV5-6 and TRBJ1-3 proteins, is DAGVTQSPTHLIKTRGQQVTLRCSPKSGHDTVSWYQQALGQGPQFIFQYYEEEERQRGNFPDRFSGHQFPNYSSELNVNALLLGDSALYLCASSSGQRLSGNTIYFGEGSWLTVV.